This passage covers 18 T cell receptor beta chains from one sample sequenced in a study of metastatic and nonmetastatic thyroid tumors. TCRdb re-analyzed the PCR reads using MiXCR. The sample consists of roughly 18,000 clones, approximately 29% of them appearing once. Before thyroid surgery, none of the patients had received any treatment. Source material: adjacent normal tissue. All receptors derive from a female donor with papillary thyroid cancer or a benign thyroid nodule (not recorded which). Some clones in this sample may be carry-over from other donors' samples.

V usage is TRBV14 and J usage is TRBJ2-1; no clear D gene. CDR1 is SGHDN, CDR2 FVKESK, per germline. The CDR3 runs to 15 residues. Between the trimmed V and J ends, which lost 2 bases and 7 bases, there was a span of 15 bases. The CDR3 DNA is TGTGCCAGCAGCCAAAGAGAATCGGGCCAAAATGAGCAGTTCTTC. As protein: CASSQRESGQNEQFF. Full variable domain (remainder filled in from reference TRBV14 and TRBJ2-1): EAGVTQFPSHSVIEKGQTVTLRCDPISGHDNLYWYRRVMGKEIKFLLHFVKESKQDESGMPNNRFLAERTGGTYSTLKVQPAELEDSGVYFCASSQRESGQNEQFFGPGTRLTVL.

The chain recombines TRBV6-6 with TRBJ1-2; no definite D call. V lost 0 bases and J lost 2, with 13 bases in between. This CDR3 has 16 residues. Germline values: CDR1 MNHNY, CDR2 SVGAGI (reference sequence). The CDR3 protein is CASSYSLRAGNYGYTF. Here the CDR3 DNA reads TGTGCCAGCAGTTACTCACTAAGGGCCGGCAACTATGGCTACACCTTC.

The rearrangement joins TRBV30 to TRBJ2-3; D not certain. This CDR3 has 12 residues. Germline V CDR1 and CDR2: GTSNPN, SVGIG (reference sequence). Trimming cost V 2 bases and J 3 bases, with 6 bases left between them. Here the CDR3 DNA reads TGTGCCTGGAGTATGGGTACAGATACGCAGTATTTT. The encoded protein is CAWSMGTDTQYF.

The chain employs TRBV6-1 and TRBJ1-2; maybe TRBD1 (6 bases). V was cut by 5 bases and J by 4 bases, with 17 bases left in between. CDR1 MNHNS and CDR2 SASEGT come from the germline V gene. This CDR3 comprises 15 residues. In DNA form, the CDR3 reads TGTGCCAGCAGTACCCAGAGAACAGGGATCTATGGCTACACCTTC. It translates to CASSTQRTGIYGYTF.

This rearrangement joins TRBV5-5 to TRBJ1-2, with D perhaps matching TRBD1 (5 bases). The CDR3 length is 14 residues. The germline V gene has CDR1 SGHKS and CDR2 YYEKEE (reference sequence). The V and J ends lost 2 bases and 2 bases respectively, with 10 bases between them. CDR3 nucleotides: TGTGCCAGCAGCTTCGGGGGAAGCAACTATGGCTACACCTTC. This encodes CASSFGGSNYGYTF.

This clone appeared a few times. Likely a read error: the CDR3 ends without its conserved phenylalanine or tryptophan. The limits of the CDR3 on the DNA are not certain, so only TCRdb's listed CDR3 is given. The V call is TRBV6-2 or TRBV6-3, the J call TRBJ2-1. Germline V gene lookup returns CDR1 MNHEY and CDR2 SVGEGT. 8 amino acids form the CDR3, both terminal residues included. CDR3 amino acids: CASSLLET.

The V and J genes are TRBV20-1 and TRBJ1-4, with TRBD1 as a possible D gene (5 bases). Trimming took 4 bases from V and 4 from J, leaving 10 bases between them. Looked up from germline, CDR1 is DFQATT and CDR2 is SNEGSKA (reference sequence). The CDR3 runs 13 residues. The CDR3 DNA is TGCAGTGCTACAGCCCAGGGTAATGAAAAACTGTTTTTT. Its translation is CSATAQGNEKLFF.

In this sample, this clone turned up many times. V gene TRBV9 combines with J gene TRBJ2-5; 14 bases map to TRBD2. The CDR3 spans 16 residues. The germline CDR1 and CDR2 sequences are SGDLS and YYNGEE. Germline trimming cut 5 bases from V and 5 bases from J; bases unmatched to any gene: 8. The CDR3 protein is CASSKTSGGAGETQYF. Written as DNA, the CDR3 is TGTGCCAGCAGTAAGACTAGCGGGGGGGCTGGGGAGACCCAGTACTTC. The full variable domain, with the rest looked up from reference TRBV9 and TRBJ2-5, is DSGVTQTPKHLITATGQRVTLRCSPRSGDLSVYWYQQSLDQGLQFLIQYYNGEERAKGNILERFSAQQFPDLHSELNLSSLELGDSALYFCASSKTSGGAGETQYFGPGTRLLVL.

J is TRBJ1-2 and V is TRBV20-1; possible D gene TRBD1, 6 bases. V was clipped by 5 bases and J by 8 bases, with 18 bases between them. CDR3 length: 13 residues. CDR1 is DFQATT and CDR2 is SNEGSKA in the germline V gene (reference sequence). CDR3 sequence: CSAFHDRSGGYTF. The CDR3 DNA reads as TGCAGTGCTTTCCACGACAGGTCTGGCGGCTACACCTTC.

In this sample, this clone turned up a few times. This chain uses TRBV11-2 with TRBJ2-7, with TRBD1 matching over 9 bases. This CDR3 spans 15 amino acids. CDR1 is SGHAT, CDR2 FQNNGV, per germline. Trimming cost V 5 bases and J 7 bases; bases outside gene matches: 12. CDR3 coding DNA: TGTGCCAGCAGCATACAGACAGGGGGTGGGGGAGAGCAGTACTTC. Protein product: CASSIQTGGGGEQYF.

In its sample, this clone was seen once. This chain uses TRBV20-1 with TRBJ1-6, with 8 bases that match TRBD1. Germline V CDR1 and CDR2: DFQATT, SNEGSKA (reference sequence). This CDR3 region has 14 residues. The trim removed 0 bases at V and 8 bases at J, leaving 3 bases unmatched. CDR3 region: CSARENRGYSPLHF. The CDR3 DNA reads TGCAGTGCTAGAGAGAACAGGGGGTATTCACCCCTCCACTTT.

The V gene is TRBV3-1, the J gene TRBJ1-6; no clear D gene. CDR3 length: 12 residues. The ends were cut back, 5 bases at V and 10 bases at J, with 9 bases in the middle. Germline V lookup: CDR1 LGHDT, CDR2 YNNKEL (reference sequence). CDR3: CASSGEYSPLHF. DNA for the CDR3: TGTGCCAGCAGCGGAGAATACTCACCCCTCCACTTT.

The chain combines TRBV28 with TRBJ1-1; D gene uncertain. The CDR3 runs 12 residues. Germline CDR1 and CDR2: MDHEN and SYDVKM. The V end lost 5 bases, the J end lost 2 bases, and 6 bases lay between the germline ends. This chain's CDR3 is CASSGPNTEAFF. DNA for the CDR3: TGTGCCAGCAGTGGACCTAACACTGAAGCTTTCTTT. Together with reference TRBV28 and TRBJ1-1, the CDR3 gives the full variable domain: DVKVTQSSRYLVKRTGEKVFLECVQDMDHENMFWYRQDPGLGLRLIYFSYDVKMKEKGDIPEGYSVSREKKERFSLILESASTNQTSMYLCASSGPNTEAFFGQGTRLTVV.

The V call is TRBV6-1, the J call TRBJ2-7, with 10 bases matching TRBD2. Losses at the gene ends were 7 bases for V and 3 bases for J; bases not matched to a gene: 9. This CDR3 is built from 15 residues. Germline V gene data show CDR1 as MNHNS and CDR2 as SASEGT. CDR3 in amino acids: CASKEAGGPSYEQYF. In DNA, the CDR3 is TGTGCCAGCAAGGAAGCGGGAGGGCCTAGCTACGAGCAGTACTTC.

This clone is classed as medium-sized. The chain has TRBV12-3 or TRBV12-4 and TRBJ2-2; 8 nucleotides agree with TRBD1. The CDR3 sequence is 18 residues long. V lost 6 bases and J lost 5; bases outside the gene matches: 17. This CDR3 reads CASSSYTKLRQGTGELFF. DNA of the CDR3: TGTGCCAGCAGCTCATATACTAAACTCCGACAGGGGACCGGGGAGCTGTTTTTT.

This clone was seen more than once but under ten times. The rearrangement uses TRBV4-1 and TRBJ2-1; tentatively, D is TRBD2 (6 bases). Trimming removed 4 bases at V and 7 bases at J, with 17 bases between. Germline CDR1 is MGHRA and CDR2 is YSYEKL. The CDR3 is 15 amino acids. The CDR3 protein is CASSPRQFGTNEQFF. The CDR3 DNA reads TGCGCCAGCAGCCCACGACAGTTTGGGACTAATGAGCAGTTCTTC.

This clone has only a few counts. The chain carries TRBV11-1 and TRBJ2-1; the D is unclear. Germline loops: CDR1 SGHAT, CDR2 FQDESV (reference sequence). The V and J ends lost 2 bases and 4 bases respectively, with 18 bases between them. The CDR3 length is 17 residues. In DNA, the CDR3 is TGTGCCAGCAGCTTAAGGTTGCCTTCAGCCCCTTACAATGAGCAGTTCTTC. The encoded protein is CASSLRLPSAPYNEQFF.

This clone has ten or more counts. The V gene is TRBV5-4, the J gene TRBJ2-7, with 8 bases aligning to TRBD2. The germline V gene has CDR1 SGHNT and CDR2 YYREEE (reference sequence). The CDR3 is 15 amino acids. The ends lost 4 bases at V and 0 bases at J; junction bases unmatched: 6. The CDR3 DNA reads TGTGCCAGCAGCCCAACAGCGGGGGCCTCCTACGAGCAGTACTTC. Translating gives CASSPTAGASYEQYF.